Listed below are T cell receptor beta chains from one sample, sequenced in a study of T and B cells in COVID-19 patients. TCRdb re-called the multiplex PCR reads with MiXCR, one entry per CDR3 protein. In the table there are under 15,000 distinct CDR3 sequences, around 26% of which are singletons. Material: blood. The receptor source for this set is a human donor who had recovered from COVID-19. The CDR3 runs from the conserved cysteine through the conserved F or W.

V gene,CDR3 protein
TRBV15,CATSRRGTPGPEKNIQYF
TRBV19,CASSRQGSNQPQHF
TRBV7-2,CASSGRKTSGGHGEQFF
TRBV6-2/TRBV6-3,CASSYSIEGQRSSYEQYF
TRBV12-3/TRBV12-4,CASSFGERTDTQYF
TRBV25-1,CASSDPLDALRDEQYF
TRBV18,CASSANRGHSLNEQFF
TRBV29-1,CSVGGPLGTGNTEAFF
TRBV6-1,CASSQQGFYNSPLHF
TRBV6-2/TRBV6-3,CASRSDSNEKLFF
TRBV19,CASSQVRGETQYF
TRBV29-1,CSVVGQRDEKLFF
TRBV18,CASSPQGFEAFF
TRBV12-3/TRBV12-4,CASSSTSPSSYGYTF
TRBV14,CASSLSLGLQETQYF
TRBV12-3/TRBV12-4,CASTRDGHNEQFF
TRBV6-5,CASKPDRSSYEQYF
TRBV6-5,CASSLGATDTQYF
TRBV18,CASSPGQPKQETQYF
TRBV4-3,CASSQDGDSPLDEQFF
TRBV27,CASSLGGDGSPLHF
TRBV30,CAWSVRPKRIGELFF
TRBV5-4,CASRSDDEAFF
TRBV19,CASSKDNWNTEAFF
TRBV6-2/TRBV6-3,CASSYLLGDQRMNTEAFF
TRBV27,CASSSIQGELQPQHF
TRBV30,CAWNKRPSSYEQYF
TRBV11-1,CASGTGTPTDTQYF
TRBV5-1,CASSLRRATEAFF
TRBV5-6,CASSRETGSEQFF
TRBV19,CATHRTGDNQPQHF
TRBV19,CASDHGGNTEAFF
TRBV19,CASSMRGGTPHEQYF
TRBV7-2,CASSLGGTSFTDTQYF
TRBV12-3/TRBV12-4,CASSLRDFGGQETQYF
TRBV29-1,CSARERKDRGDYGYTF
TRBV30,CAWSRGVGTEAFF
TRBV11-1,CASSLGDRAGDGYTF
TRBV6-2/TRBV6-3,CAVGVYGQPQHF
TRBV18,CASSRDSSSTGANVLTF
TRBV19,CASSTTVLAETQYF
TRBV20-1,CSARPGQLDPSGEQYF
TRBV19,CASSTSTGGYEQYF
TRBV19,CASRGGINTGELFF
TRBV6-5,CASSEPGVKGTEAFF
TRBV30,CAWSAGVNEQFF
TRBV18,CASSPPGVPGETQYF
TRBV5-1,CASSLFGQGAAGELFF
TRBV5-4,CASSLAGRGGEAFF
TRBV29-1,CSARGGVRGTEAFF
TRBV12-3/TRBV12-4,CASSLGNYGYTF
TRBV19,CASSPVGGGAYEQYF